These 21 T cell receptor beta chains originate from one sample sequenced in a study of blood T cell repertoires in COVID-19. The assay was immunoSEQ multiplex PCR, and TCRdb's table has in-frame clones only and misses some. This table holds approximately 300,000 clones, about nine tenths found once. Sequenced sample: PBMCs or T cells enriched from blood (not recorded which). The receptors shown here come from a man in his sixties who had recovered from COVID-19.

The chain carries TRBV2 and TRBJ2-7; TRBD1 matches 7 bases. From germline, CDR1 is SNHLY and CDR2 FYNNEI. J gave up 3 bases and V 8 bases, and 16 bases lay outside the gene matches. The CDR3 is 16 residues long. The CDR3 region is CASSDRDPMTDYEQYF. CDR3 DNA sequence: TGTGCCAGCTCTGACAGGGACCCCATGACCGACTACGAGCAGTACTTC. Looking up the rest from reference TRBV2 and TRBJ2-7 gives the full variable domain: EPEVTQTPSHQVTQMGQEVILRCVPISNHLYFYWYRQILGQKVEFLVSFYNNEISEKSEIFDDQFSVERPDGSNFTLKIRSTKLEDSAMYFCASSDRDPMTDYEQYFGPGTRLTVT.

Details on this clone: A read error may account for a junction end that differs from germline. This sequence joins TRBV7-2 and TRBJ2-7; TRBD2 matches 7 bases. The CDR3 sequence is 15 residues long. In germline, CDR1 is SGHTA, CDR2 FQGNSA. CDR3 DNA: TGTGCCAGCAGCTTAGCGGGAGGGTTCTCCTACGAACAGTACTTC. Its protein product is CASSLAGGFSYEQYF.

V is TRBV28 and J is TRBJ2-7; possible D gene TRBD2, 5 bases. The CDR3 contains 16 residues. Trimming removed 6 bases at V and 4 bases at J, with 22 bases between. Germline V CDR1 and CDR2: MDHEN, SYDVKM. The CDR3 region is CASSSRRATGSYEQYF. The CDR3 bases are TGTGCCAGCAGCTCCCGGCGGGCCACGGGGTCATACGAGCAGTACTTC.

The chain recombines TRBV6-1 with TRBJ1-1; 8 bases match TRBD1. With V trimmed by 0 bases and J by 7 bases, 16 bases remained unmatched. Germline CDR1 MNHNS, CDR2 SASEGT. The CDR3 consists of 18 residues. The DNA for the CDR3 is TGTGCCAGCAGTGAAGCGCAACCAGGGGGCACTACCCGATTTGAAGCTTTCTTT. This codes for CASSEAQPGGTTRFEAFF.

This clone was counted between two and nine times. This chain connects TRBV6-2 or TRBV6-3 to TRBJ1-2, with no clear D. This CDR3 has 14 residues. V was trimmed by 2 bases and J by 2 bases, leaving 9 bases between them. Germline V CDR1 and CDR2: MNHEY, SVGEGT. CDR3 amino acids: CASSYTRENYGYTF. The DNA of the CDR3 is TGTGCCAGCAGTTACACAAGGGAGAACTATGGCTACACCTTC.

This clone came up once. The chain has TRBV19 and TRBJ1-1; TRBD1 agrees at 9 bases. The V segment lost 4 bases and the J segment 1 base; nucleotides outside the gene matches: 10. This CDR3 has 17 residues. The germline gives CDR1 LNHDA, CDR2 SQIVND (reference sequence). In DNA, the CDR3 is TGTGCCAGTAGTACAGGAACCGGGACAGGGACGAACACTGAAGCTTTCTTT. It is translated as CASSTGTGTGTNTEAFF.

The chain carries TRBV12-3 or TRBV12-4 and TRBJ2-4; D is possibly TRBD1 (6 bases). Trimming left V 3 bases short and J 6 bases short, with 6 bases between. The CDR3 sequence is 12 residues long. The CDR3 DNA reads TGTGCCAGCAGTTTGGACAGAAACATTCAGTACTTC. Its translation is CASSLDRNIQYF.

CDR3 sequence reads: CASLEKNSGANVLTF. The CDR3 DNA sequence: TGTGCCAGCCTAGAAAAAAACTCTGGGGCCAACGTCCTGACTTTC. The chain has TRBV6-5 and TRBJ2-6; no clear D. The CDR3 has 15 amino acids. The V and J ends lost 8 bases and 0 bases respectively, with 11 bases between them. Germline CDR1 MNHEY, CDR2 SVGAGI.

This chain uses TRBV7-3 with TRBJ2-7, with TRBD1 as a possible D gene (6 bases). V was shortened by 5 bases and J by 0 bases, with 17 bases between the two germline ends. This CDR3 comprises 16 residues. Germline V lookup: CDR1 SGHTA, CDR2 FQGTGA. CDR3 nucleotides: TGTGCCAGCAGCCCCGCCCCTGGGACAATCTCCTACGAGCAGTACTTC. It encodes CASSPAPGTISYEQYF.

The rearrangement uses TRBV7-9 and TRBJ2-1, with TRBD2 identical over 7 bases. The germline gives CDR1 SEHNR, CDR2 FQNEAQ (reference sequence). The CDR3 loop spans 16 amino acids. V was clipped by 5 bases and J by 7 bases; unmatched bases: 14. Here the CDR3 DNA reads TGTGCCAGCAGCCTACAATGGGGCGGGAGTCGGAATGAGCAGTTCTTC. Encoded protein: CASSLQWGGSRNEQFF.

This chain joins TRBV18 and TRBJ1-2, with TRBD1 matching over 9 bases. CDR1 and CDR2 from the germline V gene are KGHSH and LQKENI. The CDR3 runs 17 residues. V lost 1 base to trimming and J lost 0 bases; unmatched junction nucleotides: 6. The DNA of the CDR3 is TGTGCCAGCTCACCACTGGGGACAGGGCCTTCTAACTATGGCTACACCTTC. Translated: CASSPLGTGPSNYGYTF.

The chain uses TRBV4-3 and TRBJ1-4; no firm D call. The V gene's germline CDR1 is LGHNA and CDR2 YSLEER. The length of the CDR3 is 14 residues. V was clipped by 1 base and J by 7 bases, with 10 bases between them. CDR3 residues: CASSQAQSSEKLFF. As DNA, the CDR3 is TGCGCCAGCAGCCAAGCACAATCATCTGAAAAACTGTTTTTT.

This clone occurred once. The V and J genes are TRBV3-1 (or the pseudogene TRBV3-2) and TRBJ1-2, with TRBD1 identical over 9 bases. V lost 5 bases to trimming and J lost 6 bases; unmatched junction nucleotides: 10. The CDR3 runs to 15 residues. Germline V lookup: CDR1 LGHDT, CDR2 YNNKEL (reference sequence). The CDR3 DNA is TGTGCCAGCAGCATTCCGGGACAGGGAATGGATGGCTACACCTTC. Translated: CASSIPGQGMDGYTF.

The chain combines TRBV2 with TRBJ2-2, with D perhaps TRBD1 (5 bases). V lost 5 bases and J lost 2, with 12 bases in between. CDR1 and CDR2 from the germline V gene are SNHLY and FYNNEI. The CDR3 has 15 residues. CDR3 in DNA: TGTGCCAGCAGTTTACAGGCAGTTAACACCGGGGAGCTGTTTTTT. Protein sequence: CASSLQAVNTGELFF. The complete variable domain, with remaining parts taken from reference TRBV2 and TRBJ2-2, reads EPEVTQTPSHQVTQMGQEVILRCVPISNHLYFYWYRQILGQKVEFLVSFYNNEISEKSEIFDDQFSVERPDGSNFTLKIRSTKLEDSAMYFCASSLQAVNTGELFFGEGSRLTVL.

The V call is TRBV7-9, the J call TRBJ2-1; TRBD2 is a possible D gene (5 bases). The V gene's germline CDR1 is SEHNR and CDR2 FQNEAQ (reference sequence). V was trimmed by 4 bases and J by 6 bases, leaving 16 bases between them. This CDR3 region has 15 residues. The CDR3 protein is CASSSPGSKGNEQFF. The CDR3 DNA reads as TGTGCCAGCAGCTCACCGGGATCCAAGGGCAATGAGCAGTTCTTC.

As for this clone: Other DNA sequences in this specimen translate into the identical CDR3. V and J are TRBV5-1 and TRBJ2-5, with 11 bases that match TRBD2. The CDR3 loop spans 15 amino acids. V lost 2 bases and J lost 2; bases outside the gene matches: 2. The germline V gene encodes CDR1 SGHRS and CDR2 YFSETQ. The CDR3: CASSFGTSGQETQYF. CDR3 DNA sequence: TGCGCCAGCAGCTTCGGGACTAGCGGTCAAGAGACCCAGTACTTC.

This clone came up once. The chain joins TRBV7-2 to TRBJ1-4; D ambiguous. V dropped 0 bases and J dropped 0 bases, with 8 bases sitting between them. Germline CDR1 reads SGHTA; CDR2 reads FQGNSA. The CDR3 sequence is 16 residues long. For the CDR3, the DNA is TGTGCCAGCAGCTTAGCGCCCACATCAACTAATGAAAAACTGTTTTTT. This translates into CASSLAPTSTNEKLFF. Combining the CDR3 with reference TRBV7-2 and TRBJ1-4 gives the whole variable domain GAGVSQSPSNKVTEKGKDVELRCDPISGHTALYWYRQSLGQGLEFLIYFQGNSAPDKSGLPSDRFSAERTGGSVSTLTIQRTQQEDSAVYLCASSLAPTSTNEKLFFGSGTQLSVL.

The J gene is TRBJ2-2, the V gene TRBV9; D not certain. Germline V gives CDR1 SGDLS, CDR2 YYNGEE. V lost 0 bases and J lost 5, with 14 bases in between. The CDR3 totals 16 residues. Here the CDR3 reads CASSVDRVTPTGELFF. CDR3 bases: TGTGCCAGCAGCGTAGACAGAGTTACTCCAACCGGGGAGCTGTTTTTT.

A single count supports this clone. The chain joins TRBV18 to TRBJ2-1, with a tentative D call TRBD1 (6 bases). The V end lost 0 bases, the J end lost 2 bases, and 8 bases lay between the germline ends. Germline CDR1 KGHSH, CDR2 LQKENI. The CDR3 loop spans 15 amino acids. This CDR3 reads CASSPPQGPYNEQFF. The CDR3 region has the DNA TGTGCCAGCTCACCACCACAGGGACCCTACAATGAGCAGTTCTTC.

The chain is built from TRBV18 and TRBJ2-6; perhaps TRBD1 as D (6 bases). V shed 2 bases and J shed 6 bases, with 8 bases lying between them. The CDR3 is 14 residues long. CDR1 KGHSH and CDR2 LQKENI come from the germline V gene. DNA for the CDR3: TGTGCCAGCTCACCAGCAGGGGTGGCCAACGTCCTGACTTTC. Translated: CASSPAGVANVLTF.

This clone has more than one count but fewer than ten. The chain is built from TRBV5-1 and TRBJ1-1, with TRBD1 matching over 8 bases. V gave up 5 bases and J gave up 4 bases; unmatched junction bases: 1. This CDR3 comprises 12 residues. Germline V gives CDR1 SGHRS, CDR2 YFSETQ. CDR3 nucleotides: TGCGCCAGCAGAGACAGGGGCACTGAAGCTTTCTTT. This sequence encodes CASRDRGTEAFF.